This record concerns one T cell receptor (beta chain) sequence. Its antigen is currently unknown. The sample belongs to a study of T cell responses to AZD1222 COVID-19 vaccine. Sequenced by immunoSEQ multiplex PCR; TCRdb stores in-frame clones only, minus some. The table includes about 150,000 clones, around 90% detected once. V gave up 3 bases and J gave up 1 base, with 7 bases separating them. The germline V gene encodes CDR1 SGDLS and CDR2 YYNGEE. The length of the CDR3 is 13 residues. Whole-study findings and limits: Compared with day 0, the breadth and depth of the Spike-specific TCR repertoire rose significantly after two doses of AZD1222. Only after the peak T cell response were repertoires sampled.

The gene calls are TRBV9 and TRBJ2-5, with D tentatively TRBD2 (5 bases). This specimen was peripheral blood, taken 28 days after the second dose of the MenACWY control vaccine. This TCR was sampled from an adult who received the MenACWY meningococcal vaccine as a control. The CDR3 DNA follows: TGTGCCAGCAGCGCAGGAGGCCAAGAGACCCAGTACTTC. This codes for CASSAGGQETQYF.